The source of this T cell receptor (beta chain) is a study of OX40 agonist ivuxolimab in advanced cancers. The method was immunoSEQ multiplex PCR; TCRdb's version includes in-frame clones alone and lacks a portion of them. The top ten hold approximately 8% of the sample, which has tens of thousands of clones, more than 70% seen once. Study-wide results and limits: Dose levels from 0.1 to 3.0 mg/kg saw CD4+ and CD8+ blood T cells expand clonally by week 6.

This clone was counted between two and nine times. What it binds is not known. The germline gives CDR1 MNHEY, CDR2 SVGAGI. The CDR3 extends over 13 amino acids. The ends were cut back, 0 bases at V and 8 bases at J, with 5 bases in the middle. The chain has TRBV6-5 and TRBJ1-6, with D possibly matching TRBD1 (5 bases). The specimen was CD4+ or CD8+ T cells sorted from blood, collected in a trial of the OX40 agonist ivuxolimab. The TCR originated in an adult with an advanced solid tumor such as melanoma, head and neck, liver or kidney cancer. The DNA of the CDR3 is TGTGCCAGCAGTTACTCGGGGGATTCACCCCTCCACTTT. Translating gives CASSYSGDSPLHF.